A selection of T cell receptor beta chains follows, all from one sample in a study of OX40 agonist ivuxolimab in advanced cancers. Generated by immunoSEQ multiplex PCR, the TCRdb table keeps only in-frame clones and is missing some. The table shows some 55,000 clones, with about 89% occurring only once. The sample was CD4+ or CD8+ T cells sorted from blood, taken in a trial of the OX40 agonist ivuxolimab. Receptors originate from an adult with an advanced solid tumor such as melanoma, head and neck, liver or kidney cancer. The CDR3 runs from the conserved cysteine through the conserved F or W.

v_call: TRBV2; cdr3_aa: CASSDSGFLKIYEQYF
v_call: TRBV27; cdr3_aa: CASRVGEAYEQYF
v_call: TRBV7-9; cdr3_aa: CASSLVGGHYGYTF
v_call: TRBV5-1; cdr3_aa: CASSLEAGAATGYF
v_call: TRBV5-4; cdr3_aa: CASSLEGAGYTF
v_call: TRBV27; cdr3_aa: CASSRYGHNEQFF
v_call: TRBV6-4; cdr3_aa: CANDRAATNEKLFF
v_call: TRBV7-2; cdr3_aa: CASSRSSVETQYF
v_call: TRBV5-4; cdr3_aa: CASSLGPREYNSPLHF
v_call: TRBV28; cdr3_aa: CASSLSASGNTIYF
v_call: TRBV18; cdr3_aa: CASSPGTVVNTEAFF
v_call: TRBV11-3; cdr3_aa: CASSGRYPGELFF
v_call: TRBV11-2; cdr3_aa: CASSLESDRKETQYF
v_call: TRBV27; cdr3_aa: CASSFGQGSYEQYF
v_call: TRBV5-1; cdr3_aa: CASSSGGTNEKLFF
v_call: TRBV5-1; cdr3_aa: CASSLFPTSGGAHTGELFF
v_call: TRBV20-1; cdr3_aa: CKAAGAYEQYF
v_call: TRBV11-2; cdr3_aa: CASSLDGRELREQYF
v_call: TRBV4-3; cdr3_aa: CASSQDRINYGYTF
v_call: TRBV7-9; cdr3_aa: CASSAWRAVNTGELFF
v_call: TRBV29-1; cdr3_aa: CSATGTGTYNEQFF
v_call: TRBV11-3; cdr3_aa: CASSLGTTDTQYF
v_call: TRBV7-3; cdr3_aa: CASSFQTNTEAFF
v_call: TRBV28; cdr3_aa: CASSLGTKGLGFF
v_call: TRBV5-6; cdr3_aa: CASSSGTVHPYEQYF
v_call: TRBV6-1; cdr3_aa: CASSSPGLYEQYF
v_call: TRBV23-1; cdr3_aa: CASIYPDQAGGQPQHF
v_call: TRBV18; cdr3_aa: CASSPVRGLGETQYF
v_call: TRBV27; cdr3_aa: CASSLSWQAYEQYF
v_call: TRBV5-6; cdr3_aa: CASSLGTANYGYTF
v_call: TRBV28; cdr3_aa: CASIRGGTRDGNEQFF
v_call: TRBV27; cdr3_aa: CASRNLYEQYF